This T cell receptor (beta chain) was recorded in a study of cytomegalovirus exposure and HLA in healthy donors. V was shortened by 5 bases and J by 4 bases, with 10 bases between the two germline ends. The CDR3 totals 13 residues. The germline V gene has CDR1 MDHEN and CDR2 SYDVKM. The protocol was immunoSEQ multiplex PCR, while the TCRdb copy is restricted to in-frame clones and leaves out a portion. The sample gives roughly 70,000 clones, roughly 95% of which show up once; about 4.5% is in the top ten. The chain employs TRBV28 and TRBJ2-3, with D perhaps TRBD1 (6 bases). This TCR derives from a woman aged 18-35 years in good health and CMV-seropositive. Sequencing used PBMCs. The CDR3: CASSLGGPDTQYF. CDR3 bases: TGTGCCAGCAGTCTTGGGGGCCCAGATACGCAGTATTTT.